This T cell receptor beta chain was recovered during a study of blood T cell repertoires in COVID-19. Study details: Sources were T cells, B-cell-depleted T cells, or PBMCs; the material itself was cDNA or gDNA.

The CDR3 length is 15 residues. Germline loops: CDR1 MNHNS, CDR2 SASEGT. Trimming took off 1 base at V and 3 bases at J, with 10 bases between the two ends. This table comes from immunoSEQ multiplex PCR, and its TCRdb copy is limited to in-frame clones, with some not included. The table includes some 200,000 clones, around 85% detected once. The age range of participants was about 18 to 95 years, with residence in about two dozen US areas. The TCR originated in a woman aged 40-49 years with acute COVID-19. The genes are TRBV6-1 and TRBJ1-5, with D hard to call. Sequencing was performed on PBMCs or T cells enriched from blood (not recorded which). The CDR3 region has the DNA TGTGCCAGCAGTGAAGGGACTGTTTTCAATCAGCCCCAGCATTTT. Translating it yields CASSEGTVFNQPQHF.